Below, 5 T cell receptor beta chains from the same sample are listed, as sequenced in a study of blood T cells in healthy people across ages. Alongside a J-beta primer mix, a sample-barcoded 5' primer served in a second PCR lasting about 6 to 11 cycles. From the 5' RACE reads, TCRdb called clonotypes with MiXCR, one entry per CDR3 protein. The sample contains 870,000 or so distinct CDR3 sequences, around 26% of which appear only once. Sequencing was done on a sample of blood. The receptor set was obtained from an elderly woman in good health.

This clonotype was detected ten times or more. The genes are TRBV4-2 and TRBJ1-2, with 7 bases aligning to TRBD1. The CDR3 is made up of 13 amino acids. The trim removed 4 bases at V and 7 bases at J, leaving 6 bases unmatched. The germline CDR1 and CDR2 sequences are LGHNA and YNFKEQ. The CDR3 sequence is CASSLGTAGGYTF. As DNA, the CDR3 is TGTGCCAGCAGCCTTGGGACAGCTGGTGGCTACACCTTC.

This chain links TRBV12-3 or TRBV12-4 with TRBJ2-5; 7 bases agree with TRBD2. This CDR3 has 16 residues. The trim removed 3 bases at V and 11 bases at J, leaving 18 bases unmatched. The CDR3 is CASSFGASGIYNEQYF. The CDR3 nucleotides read TGTGCCAGCAGTTTTGGGGCTAGCGGCATATACAATGAGCAGTACTTC.

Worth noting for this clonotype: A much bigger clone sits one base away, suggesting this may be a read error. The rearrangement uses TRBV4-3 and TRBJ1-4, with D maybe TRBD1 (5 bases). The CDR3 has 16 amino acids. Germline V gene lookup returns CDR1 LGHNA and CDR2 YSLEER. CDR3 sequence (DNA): TGCGCCAGCAGCCAAGGGCGGGGGACGGGTAATAAAAAACTGTTTTTT. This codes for CASSQGRGTGNKKLFF.

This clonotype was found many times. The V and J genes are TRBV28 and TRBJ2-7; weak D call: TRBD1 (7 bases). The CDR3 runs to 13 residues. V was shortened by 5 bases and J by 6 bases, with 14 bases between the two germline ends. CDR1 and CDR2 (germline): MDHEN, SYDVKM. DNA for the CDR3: TGTGCCAGCAGTGGCAGGGGGGTAGGCGAGCAGTACTTC. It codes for CASSGRGVGEQYF.

The CDR3 protein is CAISGLLTANTEAFF. CDR3 bases: TGTGCCATCAGTGGACTACTGACAGCGAACACTGAAGCTTTCTTT. The J gene is TRBJ1-1, the V gene TRBV10-3; D possibly corresponds to TRBD1 (5 bases). Trimming stripped 4 bases from V and 1 base from J, with 13 bases between. The CDR3 runs 15 residues. Germline loops: CDR1 ENHRY, CDR2 SYGVKD.